This TCR beta chain is from a study of shared clonotypes between healthy human individuals. Whole-study results and caveats: When naive CD4 clonotypes were compared across several donors, 5% to 5.5% were shared. Limited genetic and exposure-history diversity came from having few donors.

The germline V and J ends were trimmed by 0 bases and 2 bases, with 20 bases remaining between them. CDR1 and CDR2 (germline): SGHNT, YENEEA. This CDR3 is 18 amino acids long. Measured with immunoSEQ multiplex PCR; TCRdb has only the in-frame clones, and not every one. In the table there are 650,000 to 700,000 clones, about 90% of which are singletons. The study enrolled healthy HIV-negative adults without recent acute infections or vaccinations as donors. On this clone: Its specificity is not known.

Sequences were obtained from memory CD8+ T cells from PBMCs. Noted subset: CD45RO+ cells pooled with CCR7-negative TemRA cells. The sequence was obtained from a man younger than 35 in good health. Some clones in this sample may be carry-over from other donors' samples. The rearrangement uses TRBV11-3 and TRBJ2-7; D is perhaps TRBD2 (7 bases). The CDR3 spells CASSLDRRGGPGAYEQYF. In nucleotides, the CDR3 is TGTGCCAGCAGCTTAGATCGAAGGGGAGGGCCAGGGGCCTACGAGCAGTACTTC. Complete variable domain (other parts from reference TRBV11-3 and TRBJ2-7): EAGVVQSPRYKIIEKKQPVAFWCNPISGHNTLYWYLQNLGQGPELLIRYENEEAVDDSQLPKDRFSAERLKGVDSTLKIQPAELGDSAVYLCASSLDRRGGPGAYEQYFGPGTRLTVT.